The T cell receptor (beta chain) under discussion was sequenced for a study of cytomegalovirus exposure and HLA in healthy donors. Findings and caveats of the study: That first-cohort TCR clusters tended to co-occur in the 130 or so validation repertoires was found in a later analysis.

An approximately 130-subject validation cohort, separate from the 666-subject first cohort, supplied the donors. Trimming shortened V by 6 bases and J by 4 bases, and 24 bases separated the two germline ends. The length of the CDR3 is 17 residues. Germline values: CDR1 MNHEY, CDR2 SMNVEV (reference sequence). As concerns this clone: The antigen is not known.

Assay used: immunoSEQ multiplex PCR; TCRdb lists only in-frame clones, some missing. The sample records some 130,000 clones, just under 85% being singletons. The V gene is TRBV27, the J gene TRBJ1-2, with D tentatively TRBD1 (5 bases). Sequenced input: PBMCs. This receptor was taken from a man aged 30-40 years in good health and CMV-seropositive. DNA for the CDR3: TGTGCCAGCAGACCTCTACCTGAGAGGAGGGGATCCTATGGCTACACCTTC. Its protein product is CASRPLPERRGSYGYTF.